These T cell receptor beta chains were read from a single sample in a study of read filtering for tumor transcriptome and immune sequencing. TCRdb used MiXCR to reprocess the reads, holding one entry per CDR3 protein. This table holds about 46,000 distinct CDR3 sequences, less than 20% found once. The material sequenced was a population of CD138-negative cells sorted from bone marrow. All receptors come from a donor aged 40 or over with multiple myeloma. Both conserved end residues are part of each CDR3. D genes are given only for firm matches. A row's size may be missing; if present it is once, few, many or a size class.

CDR3nt	CDR3aa	abundance	d_gene	v_gene	j_gene
TGCGCCAGCAGTTACTACACGAATCAGCCCCAGCATTTT	CASSYYTNQPQHF	many	.	TRBV4-1	TRBJ1-5
TGTGCCAGCAGTAGCAGCGGTGAAAAACTGTTTTTT	CASSSSGEKLFF	many	.	TRBV6-6	TRBJ1-4
TGTGCCAGCAGCGTAGAAAGTAGGGGTGATTACAATGTGCAGTTCTTC	CASSVESRGDYNVQFF	.	.	TRBV9	TRBJ2-1
TGTGCCAGTAGGCGGGAGGGAGACACCGGGGAGCTGTTTTTT	CASRREGDTGELFF	many	TRBD2	TRBV19	TRBJ2-2
TGTGCCAGCTCTGGGGGAGGGGGCGGCAATCAGCCCCAGCATTTT	CASSGGGGGNQPQHF	many	TRBD1	TRBV28	TRBJ1-5
TGTGCCAGCAGCCATGGGACTCTTACGCAGTATTTT	CASSHGTLTQYF	many	.	TRBV14	TRBJ2-3
TGCAGCGCACCGGGACAGGACAACGAGCAGTACTTC	CSAPGQDNEQYF	.	TRBD1	TRBV29-1	TRBJ2-7
TGCAGCGTAGGACTACCGAACACCGGGGAGCTGTTTTTT	CSVGLPNTGELFF	many	.	TRBV29-1	TRBJ2-2
TGTGCCAGCAGTTTATGGAGACAGGGGGTAACAGATACGCAGTATTTT	CASSLWRQGVTDTQYF	many	TRBD1	TRBV28	TRBJ2-3
TGCAGTGCCGCTGGTGGGGTAGCCAAAAACATTCAGTACTTC	CSAAGGVAKNIQYF	few	.	TRBV20-1	TRBJ2-4
TGTGCCAGCAGAAAACTTCTAAATGAGCAGTTCTTC	CASRKLLNEQFF	many	.	TRBV27	TRBJ2-1
TGTGCCAGCGTATCACGGGGGGTTGGAAAACTGTTTTTT	CASVSRGVGKLFF	many	.	TRBV6-6	TRBJ1-4
TGTGCCATCACCACCGGGACGACAGATACGCAGTATTTT	CAITTGTTDTQYF	many	.	TRBV10-3	TRBJ2-3
TGTGCCAGCAGTTTAGTGACAGCCGATGATGAAAAACTGTTTTTT	CASSLVTADDEKLFF	many	.	TRBV28	TRBJ1-4
TGTGCCAGCAGCTCACGTACTAAAACAGGGGACCCTCAGTTCTTC	CASSSRTKTGDPQFF	many	TRBD1	TRBV7-9	TRBJ2-1
TGTGCCAGCAGTTTACTTGGGGATGAGCAGTTCTTC	CASSLLGDEQFF	many	.	TRBV28	TRBJ2-1
TGTGCCAGCAGCTTAGTGGGACTAGCGGGAGGAAGAGAGACCCAGTACTTC	CASSLVGLAGGRETQYF	many	TRBD2	TRBV11-2	TRBJ2-5
TGTGCCAGCACCTGGGGCGGGAGAAGTGACAATGAGCAGTTCTTC	CASTWGGRSDNEQFF	few	TRBD2	TRBV27	TRBJ2-1
TGTGCCAGCAGCTTCTCCGGGACAGGGCAGGAGACCCAGTACTTC	CASSFSGTGQETQYF	many	TRBD1	TRBV7-9	TRBJ2-5
TGTGCCAGCAGTGAGCTGCCGGGTACAGTCTACGAGCAGTACTTC	CASSELPGTVYEQYF	.	.	TRBV2	TRBJ2-7
TGTGCCAGCATCTTGTCGGGTAGCTATGGCTACACCTTC	CASILSGSYGYTF	many	.	TRBV28	TRBJ1-2
TGTGCCAGCAGCCAAGGGACAGGCGGCTACAATGAGCAGTTCTTC	CASSQGTGGYNEQFF	many	TRBD1	TRBV3-1	TRBJ2-1
TGCGCCAGCAGTACACAGACTGGGACGGAGGAGACCCAGTACTTC	CASSTQTGTEETQYF	.	.	TRBV23-1	TRBJ2-5
TGCGCCAGCAGTTCGAAGACTAGCGGGAGGTCCTACGAGCAGTACTTC	CASSSKTSGRSYEQYF	.	TRBD2	TRBV6-2/TRBV6-3	TRBJ2-7
TGCGCCAGCAGCCAAGATCTACTGGGACCGCAGTTCTTC	CASSQDLLGPQFF	many	.	TRBV4-3	TRBJ2-1
TGTGCCAGCAGCTTAGGGCCAGGACAGACCGCATACTTC	CASSLGPGQTAYF	many	.	TRBV7-6	TRBJ2-7
TGTGCCAGTAGTACTAGCGGAGCCGGGGAGACCCAGTACTTC	CASSTSGAGETQYF	many	TRBD2	TRBV19	TRBJ2-5
TGCAGTGCTAGAGTGTCCTCAACTCATGAAAAACTGTTTTTT	CSARVSSTHEKLFF	.	.	TRBV20-1	TRBJ1-4
TGTGCCAGCAGCTTTATGAGGGGACAGGCCATCTCCTACGAGCAGTACTTC	CASSFMRGQAISYEQYF	many	TRBD1	TRBV7-9	TRBJ2-7
TGTGCCTGGAGTCTGGGCGGGACCCCCCCCCGCACTGAGCAGTTCTTC	CAWSLGGTPPRTEQFF	many	.	TRBV30	TRBJ2-1
TGCAGTGCTAGTCCGGCTAGCGGGAGTGCTAGCACAGATACGCAGTATTTT	CSASPASGSASTDTQYF	.	TRBD2	TRBV20-1	TRBJ2-3
TGTGCCAGCAGCGCCACAGGTTCAGCTAACTATGGCTACACCTTC	CASSATGSANYGYTF	many	.	TRBV4-2	TRBJ1-2
TGCAGTGCTAGAGGAAACAGGGGCTCTGGAAACACCATATATTTT	CSARGNRGSGNTIYF	many	TRBD1	TRBV20-1	TRBJ1-3
TGCGCCAGCAGCTTGAACAGGGACAACGAGCAGTACTTC	CASSLNRDNEQYF	.	.	TRBV5-1	TRBJ2-7
TGTGCCAGCAGCCTCTCCCTGGTCCCAGGGAGCTCCTACGAGCAGTACTTC	CASSLSLVPGSSYEQYF	.	.	TRBV14	TRBJ2-7
TGTGCCAGCAGTGAAACGGGACTGTTCCAAGAGACCCAGTACTTC	CASSETGLFQETQYF	many	.	TRBV6-2/TRBV6-3	TRBJ2-5
TGCGCCAGCAGCCAAGAACCACGGGGCTATCAAGAGACCCAGTACTTC	CASSQEPRGYQETQYF	many	.	TRBV4-3	TRBJ2-5
TGCAGCGTTGAAGGGCAGGGTCGAAATGAGCAGTTCTTC	CSVEGQGRNEQFF	.	.	TRBV29-1	TRBJ2-1
TGCAGCGCCCGGGGGGCCGGACAGGGGTATGGCTACACCTTC	CSARGAGQGYGYTF	.	TRBD1	TRBV29-1	TRBJ1-2
TGCAGTGCTAGAAGGAGGGAAGCTGAAGCTTTCTTT	CSARRREAEAFF	many	.	TRBV20-1	TRBJ1-1
TGCAGTGCTGGACAGAACACCGGGGAGCTGTTTTTT	CSAGQNTGELFF	many	.	TRBV20-1	TRBJ2-2
TGCGCCAGCAGCCTAGACTCCCACCTGAACACCGGGGAGCTGTTTTTT	CASSLDSHLNTGELFF	few	.	TRBV5-1	TRBJ2-2
TGCAGCGCGCCGACAGGGGGGAACACTGAAGCTTTCTTT	CSAPTGGNTEAFF	.	TRBD1	TRBV29-1	TRBJ1-1
TGTGCCAGCAGGCTACAAGAGACCCAGTACTTC	CASRLQETQYF	once	.	TRBV12-3/TRBV12-4	TRBJ2-5
TGTGCCAGCTCACCAGGGATAGGTAATCAGCCCCAGCATTTT	CASSPGIGNQPQHF	.	.	TRBV18	TRBJ1-5
TGTGCCAGCAGCTTGGAGGCTGAAGCTTTCTTT	CASSLEAEAFF	many	.	TRBV5-6	TRBJ1-1
TGTGCCACCAGTGATACCCGACAGGGGGGCTACAATGAGCAGTTCTTC	CATSDTRQGGYNEQFF	many	TRBD1	TRBV24-1	TRBJ2-1
TGTGCCGGCAGCGTAAGCAACTATGGCTACACCTTC	CAGSVSNYGYTF	.	.	TRBV11-2	TRBJ1-2
TGTGCCACAGTGGACGGGAACACCGGGGAGCTGTTTTTT	CATVDGNTGELFF	many	.	TRBV12-3/TRBV12-4	TRBJ2-2
TGTGCCAGCAGTTATTCTCGACTAGCGGGAATGAACACCGGGGAGCTGTTTTTT	CASSYSRLAGMNTGELFF	many	TRBD2	TRBV6-2/TRBV6-3	TRBJ2-2
TGTGCCAGTAGTATCTCAGCGGGACCTGGGGAGCAGTTCTTC	CASSISAGPGEQFF	many	TRBD2	TRBV19	TRBJ2-1
TGCGCCAGCAGTCGCGTCCCCCACAATGAGCAGTTCTTC	CASSRVPHNEQFF	.	.	TRBV23-1	TRBJ2-1
TGTGCCAGCAGCTCAAAGTACTACGAGCAGTACTTC	CASSSKYYEQYF	.	.	TRBV7-9	TRBJ2-7
TGTGCCAGCAGCCCATGGACGTTACTCGGCCAAGAGACCCAGTACTTC	CASSPWTLLGQETQYF	.	.	TRBV7-2	TRBJ2-5
TGTGCCGGCTACAGGGCTGCCGGGACCCAGTACTTC	CAGYRAAGTQYF	.	.	TRBV30	TRBJ2-5
TGTGCCAGCGGGGCCGATAGCGGGAGACAAGAGACCCAGTACTTC	CASGADSGRQETQYF	many	TRBD2	TRBV2	TRBJ2-5
TGTGCCAGCAGCTTAGGGACAAGCACCGGGGAGCTGTTTTTT	CASSLGTSTGELFF	many	.	TRBV7-3	TRBJ2-2
TGTGCCAGTAGTATAGACTTCGCGGGAGTACACAATGAGCAGTTCTTC	CASSIDFAGVHNEQFF	many	TRBD2	TRBV19	TRBJ2-1
TGTGCCAGCAGCTCTCTATTACAGGGTTCCGGCACTGAAGCTTTCTTT	CASSSLLQGSGTEAFF	few	.	TRBV7-2	TRBJ1-1
TGTGCCAGCCGCCCCAGCAGGAGCTCCTACGAGCAGTACTTC	CASRPSRSSYEQYF	many	.	TRBV27	TRBJ2-7